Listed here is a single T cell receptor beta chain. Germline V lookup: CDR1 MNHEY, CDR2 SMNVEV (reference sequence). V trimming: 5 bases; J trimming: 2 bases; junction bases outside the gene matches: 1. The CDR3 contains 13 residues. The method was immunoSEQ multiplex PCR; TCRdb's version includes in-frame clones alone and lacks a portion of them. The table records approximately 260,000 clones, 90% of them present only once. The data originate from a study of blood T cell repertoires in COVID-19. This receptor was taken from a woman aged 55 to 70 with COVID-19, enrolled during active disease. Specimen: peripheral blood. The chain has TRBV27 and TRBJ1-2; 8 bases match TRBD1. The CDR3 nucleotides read TGTGCCAGCAGTCGGGACAGGAACTATGGCTACACCTTC. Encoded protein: CASSRDRNYGYTF.